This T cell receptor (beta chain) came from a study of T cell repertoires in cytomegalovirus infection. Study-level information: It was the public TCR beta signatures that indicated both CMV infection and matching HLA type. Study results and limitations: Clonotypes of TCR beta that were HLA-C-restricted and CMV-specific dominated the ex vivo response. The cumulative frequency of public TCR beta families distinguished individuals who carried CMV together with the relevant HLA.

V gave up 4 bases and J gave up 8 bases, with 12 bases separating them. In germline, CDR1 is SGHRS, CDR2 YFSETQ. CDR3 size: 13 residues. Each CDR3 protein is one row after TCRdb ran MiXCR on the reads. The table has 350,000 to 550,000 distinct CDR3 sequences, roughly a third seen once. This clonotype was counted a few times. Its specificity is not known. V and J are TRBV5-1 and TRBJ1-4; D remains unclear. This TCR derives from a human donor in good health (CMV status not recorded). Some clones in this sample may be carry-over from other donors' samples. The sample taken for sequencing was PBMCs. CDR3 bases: TGCGCCAGCAGCCCCCGGCCTCAAGAAAAACTGTTTTTT. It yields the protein CASSPRPQEKLFF.